This entry lists 27 T cell receptor beta chains sequenced from one sample in a study of blood T cell repertoires in COVID-19. Using immunoSEQ multiplex PCR, the repertoire was profiled, and TCRdb retains in-frame clones only, with some absent. The sample holds approximately 230,000 clones, nearly 90% seen once. Sequenced sample: peripheral blood. The receptors shown here come from a man between 18 and 29 years old with active or convalescent COVID-19.

The chain uses TRBV5-5 and TRBJ1-1; no clear D gene. CDR3 length equals 13 residues. Deletions cut 0 bases from V and 1 base from J, with 4 bases between. Germline V gene sequence: CDR1 SGHKS, CDR2 YYEKEE (reference sequence). The CDR3: CASSLAENTEAFF. CDR3 DNA sequence: TGTGCCAGCAGCTTGGCAGAGAACACTGAAGCTTTCTTT.

The chain has TRBV7-6 and TRBJ2-5, with 10 bases that match TRBD2. J was trimmed by 1 base and V by 1 base; bases with no gene match: 3. Germline CDR1 and CDR2: SGHVS and FNYEAQ. The CDR3 consists of 16 residues. The DNA of the CDR3 is TGTGCCAGCAGCTTAGGTTCTAGCGGGGGCCAAGAGACCCAGTACTTC. Its translation: CASSLGSSGGQETQYF.

This rearrangement joins TRBV11-2 to TRBJ1-6, with TRBD1 as a possible D gene (5 bases). The CDR3 sequence is 15 residues long. Germline CDR1 SGHAT, CDR2 FQNNGV. V was clipped by 1 base and J by 14 bases, with 18 bases between them. Here the CDR3 reads CASSLAGQGSISLHF. The CDR3 DNA follows: TGTGCCAGCAGCTTAGCCGGGCAGGGTTCCATTTCCCTCCACTTT.

This clone is a singleton in its sample. This chain uses TRBV4-3 with TRBJ2-1; TRBD2 matches at 14 bases. The trim removed 1 base at V and 4 bases at J, leaving 0 bases unmatched. CDR3 size: 16 residues. Looked up from germline, CDR1 is LGHNA and CDR2 is YSLEER. In DNA, the CDR3 is TGCGCCAGCAGCCAAGGGACTAGCGGGAGGTACAATGAGCAGTTCTTC. Residues: CASSQGTSGRYNEQFF.

This rearrangement joins TRBV28 to TRBJ2-7, with 10 bases matching TRBD2. Germline CDR1 MDHEN, CDR2 SYDVKM. The CDR3 length is 15 residues. V lost 7 bases, J lost 6 bases, and 12 bases stayed unmatched. CDR3 sequence: CASKGASGSGGEQYF. The CDR3 DNA sequence: TGTGCCAGCAAGGGGGCTAGCGGGAGCGGAGGCGAGCAGTACTTC.

The rearrangement joins TRBV5-6 to TRBJ2-3, with D perhaps TRBD2 (5 bases). CDR1 SGHDT and CDR2 YYEEEE come from the germline V gene. CDR3 length: 15 amino acids. The V and J ends lost 5 bases and 0 bases respectively, with 13 bases between them. Written as DNA, the CDR3 is TGTGCCAGCAGTCCCTCTGCGGGTAGCACAGATACGCAGTATTTT. Protein sequence: CASSPSAGSTDTQYF.

The chain combines TRBV7-2 with TRBJ1-2; the match to TRBD1 covers 8 bases. V was clipped by 10 bases and J by 4 bases; unmatched bases: 8. This CDR3 spans 13 amino acids. Germline values: CDR1 SGHTA, CDR2 FQGNSA. CDR3 bases: TGTGCCACCGGCCGCCAGGGGGCCTATGGCTACACCTTC. Protein sequence: CATGRQGAYGYTF.

This rearrangement joins TRBV18 to TRBJ1-1, with a possible D match to TRBD1 (6 bases). CDR1 is KGHSH, CDR2 LQKENI, per germline. The CDR3 has 19 residues. The V end lost 5 bases, the J end lost 0 bases, and 25 bases lay between the germline ends. The CDR3 here is CASSSTGTTSGYMNTEAFF. The CDR3 coding sequence is TGTGCCAGCTCATCGACCGGGACAACATCTGGCTACATGAACACTGAAGCTTTCTTT.

The chain combines TRBV14 with TRBJ1-3; D call uncertain. V was shortened by 4 bases and J by 3 bases, with 7 bases between the two germline ends. The germline V gene encodes CDR1 SGHDN and CDR2 FVKESK. The CDR3 loop spans 13 amino acids. The CDR3, as DNA: TGTGCCAGCAGCCTGGCAAGTGGAAACACCATATATTTT. This translates into CASSLASGNTIYF.

This chain connects TRBV7-2 to TRBJ1-1; D is perhaps TRBD1 (6 bases). The CDR3 runs to 14 residues. V was pared by 1 base and J by 6 bases, with 12 bases between. The germline CDR1 and CDR2 sequences are SGHTA and FQGNSA. The CDR3 spells CASSLVNRAAEAFF. Here the CDR3 DNA reads TGTGCCAGCAGCTTAGTTAACAGGGCCGCTGAAGCTTTCTTT.

This chain connects TRBV3-1 (or the pseudogene TRBV3-2) to TRBJ2-1; D is possibly TRBD2 (6 bases). V lost 3 bases and J 8 bases, leaving 20 bases between the germline ends. Germline CDR1 is LGHDT and CDR2 is YNNKEL (reference sequence). This CDR3 is built from 16 residues. CDR3 in DNA: TGTGCCAGCAGCCACCCGTGGCGGGGCAAAGGGGATGAGCAGTTCTTC. Translation: CASSHPWRGKGDEQFF.

The V call is TRBV7-3, the J call TRBJ2-2; D is uncertain. Germline CDR1 and CDR2: SGHTA and FQGTGA. CDR3 size: 14 residues. V gave up 2 bases and J gave up 1 base, with 5 bases separating them. The DNA for the CDR3 is TGTGCCAGCAGCTTATCCCGGAACACCGGGGAGCTGTTTTTT. This gives the protein CASSLSRNTGELFF.

This rearrangement joins TRBV7-2 to TRBJ1-2, with 8 bases that match TRBD1. This CDR3 has 16 residues. J lost 3 bases, V lost 1 base, and 7 bases had no gene match. Germline V gene lookup returns CDR1 SGHTA and CDR2 FQGNSA. CDR3 DNA: TGTGCCAGCAGCTTAGAGGCCCCAGGGGGCTACTATGGCTACACCTTC. It is translated as CASSLEAPGGYYGYTF.

The chain is built from TRBV12-1 and TRBJ2-1; TRBD2, the D gene given by the table, was not confirmed from the DNA. TRBV12-1 is annotated as a pseudogene. The CDR3 sequence is 13 residues long. The DNA for the CDR3 is TGTGCCAGCAGCCGGGGGGAACCGAATGAGCAGTTCTTC. Translated, it gives CASSRGEPNEQFF.

This sequence joins TRBV28 and TRBJ1-1; 12 positions match TRBD1. Germline trimming cut 6 bases from V and 12 bases from J; bases unmatched to any gene: 11. The CDR3 is 14 amino acids. Germline V gives CDR1 MDHEN, CDR2 SYDVKM. CDR3 in amino acids: CASRYSGTGGTTFF. As DNA, the CDR3 is TGTGCCAGCAGGTACTCCGGGACAGGGGGCACGACTTTCTTT.

This sequence joins TRBV11-2 and TRBJ1-3, with D tentatively TRBD1 (6 bases). The CDR3 covers 15 residues. The V gene's germline CDR1 is SGHAT and CDR2 FQNNGV. Trimming took off 5 bases at V and 2 bases at J, with 13 bases between the two ends. In DNA form, the CDR3 reads TGTGCCAGCAGCCGTGGTGGGGGCCCTGGAAACACCATATATTTT. Protein sequence: CASSRGGGPGNTIYF.

The rearrangement uses TRBV5-6 and TRBJ2-6, with D hard to call. This CDR3 has 17 residues. Germline lookup yields CDR1 SGHDT and CDR2 YYEEEE. Trimming left V 1 base short and J 0 bases short, with 11 bases between. The chain's CDR3 is CASSLTASFSGANVLTF. The CDR3 DNA reads as TGTGCCAGCAGCTTGACAGCCAGTTTCTCTGGGGCCAACGTCCTGACTTTC.

V and J are TRBV5-1 and TRBJ1-1; 7 positions agree with TRBD1. Germline values: CDR1 SGHRS, CDR2 YFSETQ. Trimming cost V 0 bases and J 8 bases; bases outside gene matches: 13. The CDR3 spans 16 residues. The CDR3 region has the DNA TGCGCCAGCAGCTTGGGCACTAGCCTAAACAGGGGAGAAGCTTTCTTT. Encoded protein: CASSLGTSLNRGEAFF. The entire variable domain, with the rest obtained from reference TRBV5-1 and TRBJ1-1, is as follows: KAGVTQTPRYLIKTRGQQVTLSCSPISGHRSVSWYQQTPGQGLQFLFEYFSETQRNKGNFPGRFSGRQFSNSRSEMNVSTLELGDSALYLCASSLGTSLNRGEAFFGQGTRLTVV.

The CDR3 protein is CASSGTKTNTGELFF. The CDR3 DNA follows: TGTGCCAGCAGCGGGACTAAAACGAACACCGGGGAGCTGTTTTTT. This rearrangement joins TRBV9 to TRBJ2-2; possibly TRBD2 for D (6 bases). The CDR3 spans 15 residues. Trimming removed 3 bases at V and 0 bases at J, with 9 bases between. CDR1 is SGDLS, CDR2 YYNGEE, per germline.

The chain links TRBV5-5 to TRBJ1-5; 7 bases are shared with TRBD1. The junction had 6 bases not matched to a gene; V was cut back by 4 bases and J by 11 bases. The CDR3 length is 12 residues. CDR1 and CDR2 from the germline V gene are SGHKS and YYEKEE (reference sequence). CDR3 residues: CASSAAGGAQHF. In nucleotides, the CDR3 is TGTGCCAGCAGCGCCGCAGGGGGAGCCCAGCATTTT.

This clone has just one count. The CDR3: CASSPRTDPRTEAFF. DNA for the CDR3: TGTGCCAGCAGCCCACGGACAGACCCGAGGACTGAAGCTTTCTTT. The rearrangement links TRBV9 to TRBJ1-1, with D possibly being TRBD1 (6 bases). The germline V and J ends were trimmed by 4 bases and 5 bases, with 18 bases remaining between them. Germline CDR1 SGDLS, CDR2 YYNGEE. The CDR3 has 15 residues.

The gene calls are TRBV9 and TRBJ1-3; 9 bases align to TRBD1. The junction had 8 bases not matched to a gene; V was cut back by 7 bases and J by 6 bases. This CDR3 has 14 amino acids. Germline V CDR1 and CDR2: SGDLS, YYNGEE. CDR3 residues: CASSDRGGENTIYF. In DNA form, the CDR3 reads TGTGCCAGCTCGGACAGGGGAGGGGAAAACACCATATATTTT.

In this sample, this clone turned up once. The chain couples TRBV2 to TRBJ1-2; 7 bases line up with TRBD1. The CDR3 consists of 15 residues. Germline lookup yields CDR1 SNHLY and CDR2 FYNNEI. With V trimmed by 5 bases and J by 4 bases, 10 bases remained unmatched. CDR3 loop: CASSQDGQVPYGYTF. CDR3 in DNA: TGTGCCAGCAGTCAGGACGGACAGGTCCCCTATGGCTACACCTTC.

The chain links TRBV23-1 to TRBJ1-5; TRBD1 matches 7 bases. Being an ORF, TRBV23-1 has a function that is uncertain. The CDR3 has 20 residues. J lost 2 bases, V lost 1 base, and 17 bases had no gene match. CDR3 in DNA: TGCGCCAGCAGTCAATTACGTCAGCGGTTCAGGGGGGACGGCAATCAGCCCCAGCATTTT. Amino acids: CASSQLRQRFRGDGNQPQHF.

In this sample, this clone turned up a few times. The rearrangement joins TRBV6-1 to TRBJ1-2, with D uncertain. This CDR3 contains 14 residues. The germline V and J ends were trimmed by 3 bases and 5 bases, with 13 bases remaining between them. Germline CDR1 MNHNS, CDR2 SASEGT. The CDR3, as DNA: TGTGCCAGCAGTGAGGGCCCAACGATATATGGCTACACCTTC. Its protein is CASSEGPTIYGYTF.

This sequence joins TRBV5-8 and TRBJ2-2, with no clear D. V lost 3 bases to trimming and J lost 0 bases, with 9 bases between them. The length of the CDR3 is 15 residues. CDR1 is SGHTS and CDR2 is YDEGEE in the germline V gene. CDR3 amino acids: CASSSRPSNTGELFF. As DNA, the CDR3 is TGTGCCAGCAGCTCGCGGCCATCGAACACCGGGGAGCTGTTTTTT. The full variable domain, with the rest looked up from reference TRBV5-8 and TRBJ2-2, is EAGVTQSPTHLIKTRGQQATLRCSPISGHTSVYWYQQALGLGLQFLLWYDEGEERNRGNFPPRFSGRQFPNYSSELNVNALELEDSALYLCASSSRPSNTGELFFGEGSRLTVL.

The chain employs TRBV5-1 and TRBJ2-1; 9 positions match TRBD2. The germline gives CDR1 SGHRS, CDR2 YFSETQ. The V gene end was trimmed by 4 bases and the J gene end by 12 bases; junction bases not matched to a gene: 17. CDR3 length: 16 amino acids. CDR3 sequence: CASSPLGGRALGGQFF. DNA for the CDR3: TGCGCCAGCAGCCCGCTTGGCGGGAGGGCCTTAGGAGGGCAGTTCTTC.